Each of the 5 T cell receptor beta chains below was sequenced from the same sample in a study of T-cell reconstitution after alpha-beta-depleted transplantation in children. A library of TCRbeta sequences, prepared with unique molecular identifiers, was generated. Via MiXCR, TCRdb re-called the PCR reads, giving one row per CDR3 protein. The table shows 200,000 to 250,000 distinct CDR3 sequences, with 8% to 10% occurring only once. The sequenced sample was PBMCs from the stem cell graft donor, obtained from the stem cell graft. These receptors were collected from a human donor who donated a stem cell graft to a child with acute lymphoblastic leukemia.

This clonotype was counted ten times or more. V usage is TRBV12-3 or TRBV12-4 and J usage is TRBJ1-4; no firm D call. The CDR3 totals 12 residues. V lost 5 bases and J lost 8, with 9 bases in between. The chain's CDR3 is CASSTRAEKLFF. Written as DNA, the CDR3 is TGTGCCAGCAGTACCCGGGCCGAAAAACTGTTTTTT.

In its sample, this clonotype was seen many times. CDR3 region: CASSFDRIITGELFF. Here the CDR3 DNA reads TGCGCCAGCAGCTTCGACAGAATAATCACCGGGGAGCTGTTTTTT. This chain links TRBV5-1 with TRBJ2-2, with D possibly being TRBD1 (5 bases). Trimming took off 2 bases at V and 4 bases at J, with 12 bases between the two ends. Looked up from germline, CDR1 is SGHRS and CDR2 is YFSETQ. This CDR3 spans 15 amino acids.

This clonotype was detected only a few times. This rearrangement joins TRBV5-1 to TRBJ2-5; TRBD2 aligns across 15 bases. V lost 6 bases to trimming and J lost 4 bases; unmatched junction nucleotides: 4. The CDR3 has 15 amino acids. Germline lookup yields CDR1 SGHRS and CDR2 YFSETQ. CDR3 DNA sequence: TGCGCCAGCAAAGGGACTAGCGGGGGGCCAGAGACCCAGTACTTC. The encoded protein is CASKGTSGGPETQYF.

This clonotype was seen at least ten times. The chain employs TRBV6-2 or TRBV6-3 and TRBJ2-7, with unresolved D. CDR1 is MNHEY and CDR2 is SVGEGT in the germline V gene. The CDR3 has 11 amino acids. The germline V and J ends were trimmed by 7 bases and 3 bases, with 7 bases remaining between them. CDR3 residues: CASKVDYEQYF. CDR3 bases: TGTGCCAGCAAAGTCGACTACGAGCAGTACTTC.

V and J are TRBV7-2 and TRBJ2-7; 7 nucleotides align to TRBD1. Germline assignment: CDR1 SGHTA and CDR2 FQGNSA. The CDR3 sequence is 13 residues long. The V gene end was trimmed by 3 bases and the J gene end by 6 bases; junction bases not matched to a gene: 5. The CDR3 DNA follows: TGTGCCAGCAGCTTGGCGACAGGGCGCGAGCAGTACTTC. Its protein is CASSLATGREQYF.